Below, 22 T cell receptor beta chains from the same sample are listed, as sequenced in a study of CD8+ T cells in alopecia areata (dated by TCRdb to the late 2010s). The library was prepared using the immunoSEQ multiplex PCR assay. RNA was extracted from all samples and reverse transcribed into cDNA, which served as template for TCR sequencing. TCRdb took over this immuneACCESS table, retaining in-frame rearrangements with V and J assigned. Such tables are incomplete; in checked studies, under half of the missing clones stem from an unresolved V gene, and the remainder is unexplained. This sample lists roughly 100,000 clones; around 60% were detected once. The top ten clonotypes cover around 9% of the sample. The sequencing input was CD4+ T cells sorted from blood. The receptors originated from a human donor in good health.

The CDR3, as DNA: TGTGCCAGCAGTGCGACAGGGCATGGCTACACCTTC. This sequence encodes CASSATGHGYTF. The chain joins TRBV28 to TRBJ1-2; 7 nucleotides align to TRBD1. The CDR3 is 12 amino acids. V was clipped by 5 bases and J by 6 bases; unmatched bases: 3. Germline V CDR1 and CDR2: MDHEN, SYDVKM.

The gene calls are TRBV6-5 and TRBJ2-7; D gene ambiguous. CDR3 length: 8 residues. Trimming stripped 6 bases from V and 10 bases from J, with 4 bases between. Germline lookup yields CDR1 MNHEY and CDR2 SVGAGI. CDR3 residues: CASSDQYF. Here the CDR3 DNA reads TGTGCCAGCAGCGACCAGTACTTC.

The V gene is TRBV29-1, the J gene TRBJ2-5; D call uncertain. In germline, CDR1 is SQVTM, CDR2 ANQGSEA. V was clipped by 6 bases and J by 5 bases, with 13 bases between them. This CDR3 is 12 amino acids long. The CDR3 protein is CSVRFLVETQYF. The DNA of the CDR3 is TGCAGCGTCCGGTTTTTGGTGGAGACCCAGTACTTC.

CDR3 loop: CASSYSGSGGEKLFF. CDR3 in DNA: TGTGCCAGCAGTTACTCGGGGAGTGGTGGAGAAAAACTGTTTTTT. The rearrangement uses TRBV6-5 and TRBJ1-4; D not resolved. Trimming removed 0 bases from V and 8 bases from J, with 13 bases in between. This CDR3 has 15 residues. The germline CDR1 and CDR2 sequences are MNHEY and SVGAGI.

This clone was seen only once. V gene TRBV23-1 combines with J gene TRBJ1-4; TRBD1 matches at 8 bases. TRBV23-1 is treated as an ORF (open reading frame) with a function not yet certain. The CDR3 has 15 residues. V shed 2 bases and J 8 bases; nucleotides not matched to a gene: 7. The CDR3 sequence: CASSQAGTGGEKLFF. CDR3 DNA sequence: TGCGCCAGCAGTCAAGCCGGGACAGGAGGCGAAAAACTGTTTTTT.

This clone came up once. Written as DNA, the CDR3 is TGCAGCGCATCAGGATTCCAGGAGACCCAGTACTTC. Translating it yields CSASGFQETQYF. The V and J genes are TRBV29-1 and TRBJ2-5; no clear D. CDR1 and CDR2 (germline): SQVTM, ANQGSEA. This CDR3 has 12 residues. V dropped 7 bases and J dropped 5 bases, with 14 bases sitting between them.

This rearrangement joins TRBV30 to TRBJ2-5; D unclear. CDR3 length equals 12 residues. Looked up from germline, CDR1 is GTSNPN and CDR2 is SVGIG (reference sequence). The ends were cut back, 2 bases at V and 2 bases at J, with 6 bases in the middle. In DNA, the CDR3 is TGTGCCTGGAGTTTTAAACAAGAGACCCAGTACTTC. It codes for CAWSFKQETQYF.

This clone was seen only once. Written as DNA, the CDR3 is TGCGCCAGCAGCTTGGCAGTCAGGGAAGAGACCCAGTACTTC. It yields the protein CASSLAVREETQYF. This chain links TRBV5-1 with TRBJ2-5, with TRBD1 as a possible D gene (5 bases). The length of the CDR3 is 14 residues. Trimming took off 0 bases at V and 3 bases at J, with 9 bases between the two ends. CDR1 is SGHRS and CDR2 is YFSETQ in the germline V gene. Combining the CDR3 with reference TRBV5-1 and TRBJ2-5 gives the whole variable domain KAGVTQTPRYLIKTRGQQVTLSCSPISGHRSVSWYQQTPGQGLQFLFEYFSETQRNKGNFPGRFSGRQFSNSRSEMNVSTLELGDSALYLCASSLAVREETQYFGPGTRLLVL.

The CDR3, as DNA: TGTGCCCGACAGGAGGGCCCTAACTATGGCTACACCTTC. This gives the protein CARQEGPNYGYTF. The genes are TRBV30 and TRBJ1-2, with D possibly matching TRBD1 (6 bases). This CDR3 is 13 amino acids long. Germline CDR1 is GTSNPN and CDR2 is SVGIG (reference sequence). Deletions cut 8 bases from V and 0 bases from J, with 13 bases between.

CDR3 amino acids: CASSLGQGNSPLHF. Written as DNA, the CDR3 is TGTGCCAGCAGCTTGGGGCAGGGCAATTCACCCCTCCACTTT. The J gene is TRBJ1-6, the V gene TRBV5-4; tentative D call: TRBD1 (5 bases). The CDR3 is 14 residues long. The V gene's germline CDR1 is SGHNT and CDR2 YYREEE (reference sequence). Trimming took off 0 bases at V and 7 bases at J, with 8 bases between the two ends.

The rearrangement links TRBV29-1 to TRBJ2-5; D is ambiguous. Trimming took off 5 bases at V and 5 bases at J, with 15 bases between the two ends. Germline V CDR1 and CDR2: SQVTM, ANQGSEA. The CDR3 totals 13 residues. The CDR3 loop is CSVTHTLKETQYF. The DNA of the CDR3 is TGCAGCGTTACCCATACCCTGAAGGAGACCCAGTACTTC.

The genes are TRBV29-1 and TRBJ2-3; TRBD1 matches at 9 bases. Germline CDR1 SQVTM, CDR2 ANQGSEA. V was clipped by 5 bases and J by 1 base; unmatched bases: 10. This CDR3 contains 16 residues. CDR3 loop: CSVWSGRQGGTDTQYF. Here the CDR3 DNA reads TGCAGCGTTTGGTCAGGTCGACAGGGGGGCACAGATACGCAGTATTTT.

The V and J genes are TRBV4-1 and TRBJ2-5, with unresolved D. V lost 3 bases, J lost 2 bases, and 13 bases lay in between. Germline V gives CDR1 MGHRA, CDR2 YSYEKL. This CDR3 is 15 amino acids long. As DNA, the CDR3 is TGCGCCAGCAGCCAGACGAACGGCATTCAAGAGACCCAGTACTTC. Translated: CASSQTNGIQETQYF.

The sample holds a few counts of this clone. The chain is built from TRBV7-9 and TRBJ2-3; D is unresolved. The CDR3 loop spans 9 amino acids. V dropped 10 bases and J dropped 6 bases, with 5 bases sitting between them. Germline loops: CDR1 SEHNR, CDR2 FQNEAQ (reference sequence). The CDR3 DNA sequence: TGTGCCACCGGTGATACGCAGTATTTT. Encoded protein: CATGDTQYF.

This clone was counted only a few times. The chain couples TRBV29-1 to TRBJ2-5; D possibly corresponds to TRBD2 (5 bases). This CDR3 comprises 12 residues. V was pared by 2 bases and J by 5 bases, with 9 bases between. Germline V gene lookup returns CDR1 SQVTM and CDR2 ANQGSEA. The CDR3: CSVEPTGETQYF. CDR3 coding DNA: TGCAGCGTTGAACCCACGGGGGAGACCCAGTACTTC.

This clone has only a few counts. DNA for the CDR3: TGTGCCAGCAGCTCCTCCCCATGGGATACGCAGTATTTT. Translated, it gives CASSSSPWDTQYF. The chain recombines TRBV7-8 with TRBJ2-3; D call uncertain. Germline assignment: CDR1 SGHVS and CDR2 FQNEAQ. The CDR3 covers 13 residues. With 4 bases removed from V and 6 bases from J, the gap between germline ends came to 11 bases.

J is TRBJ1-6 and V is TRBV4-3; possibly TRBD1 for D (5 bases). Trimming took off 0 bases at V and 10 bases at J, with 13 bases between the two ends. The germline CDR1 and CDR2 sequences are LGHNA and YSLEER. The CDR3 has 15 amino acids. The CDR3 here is CASSQEAREYSPLHF. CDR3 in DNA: TGCGCCAGCAGCCAAGAGGCCAGGGAGTACTCACCCCTCCACTTT.

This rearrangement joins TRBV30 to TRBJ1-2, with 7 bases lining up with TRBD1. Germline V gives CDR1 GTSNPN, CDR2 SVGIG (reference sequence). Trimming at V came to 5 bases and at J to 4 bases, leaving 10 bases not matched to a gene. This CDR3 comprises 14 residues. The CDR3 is CAWGIQGGGYGYTF. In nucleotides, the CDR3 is TGTGCCTGGGGCATCCAGGGGGGAGGCTATGGCTACACCTTC.

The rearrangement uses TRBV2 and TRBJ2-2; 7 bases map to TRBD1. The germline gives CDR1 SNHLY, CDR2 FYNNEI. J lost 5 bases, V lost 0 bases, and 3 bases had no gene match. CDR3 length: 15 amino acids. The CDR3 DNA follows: TGTGCCAGCAGTGAAGCGACAGGGACGACCGGGGAGCTGTTTTTT. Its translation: CASSEATGTTGELFF.

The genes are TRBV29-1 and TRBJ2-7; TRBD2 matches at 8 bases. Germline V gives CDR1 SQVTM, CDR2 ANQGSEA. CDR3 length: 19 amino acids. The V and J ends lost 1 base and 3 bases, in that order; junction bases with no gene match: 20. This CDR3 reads CSVEVGREVSGGRVYEQYF. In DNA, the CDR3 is TGCAGCGTTGAAGTCGGAAGGGAAGTCTCGGGGGGGCGAGTCTACGAGCAGTACTTC.

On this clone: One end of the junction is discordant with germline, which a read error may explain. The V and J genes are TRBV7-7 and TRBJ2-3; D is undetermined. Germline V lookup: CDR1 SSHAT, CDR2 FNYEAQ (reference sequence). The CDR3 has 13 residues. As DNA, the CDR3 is TGTGCTAGCAGCTTGTTCGAGGTGGATACGCAGTATTTT. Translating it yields CASSLFEVDTQYF.

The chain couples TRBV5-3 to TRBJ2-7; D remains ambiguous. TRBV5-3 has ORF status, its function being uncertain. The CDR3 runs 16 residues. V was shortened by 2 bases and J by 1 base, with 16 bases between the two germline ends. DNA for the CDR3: TGTGCCAGAAGCTTAAGAAATGGACCGCATTCCTACGAGCAGTACTTC. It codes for CARSLRNGPHSYEQYF.